Following are 11 T cell receptor beta chains from one sample sequenced in a study of T-cell memory formation after mild COVID-19. TCRdb reprocessed the 5' RACE reads with MiXCR, giving one entry per CDR3 protein. This table has a few hundred thousand distinct CDR3 sequences, roughly 21% appearing once. The sequenced material came from PBMCs or a T cell subset sorted from them (not recorded which). The receptors originated from a man between 18 and 35 years old who had mild COVID-19 (a few samples of this study predate the infection). Cell type and time point are not known.

The chain carries TRBV7-2 and TRBJ2-1; perhaps TRBD2 as D (6 bases). Germline V gives CDR1 SGHTA, CDR2 FQGNSA. This CDR3 contains 15 residues. Trimming took 1 base from V and 3 from J, leaving 10 bases between them. CDR3 bases: TGTGCCAGCAGCTTAGTAGGAGGGTTCTACAATGAGCAGTTCTTC. It codes for CASSLVGGFYNEQFF. The complete variable domain, with remaining parts taken from reference TRBV7-2 and TRBJ2-1, reads GAGVSQSPSNKVTEKGKDVELRCDPISGHTALYWYRQSLGQGLEFLIYFQGNSAPDKSGLPSDRFSAERTGGSVSTLTIQRTQQEDSAVYLCASSLVGGFYNEQFFGPGTRLTVL.

This clonotype occurred a few times. CDR3 amino acids: CASSPQQGTVYGYTF. CDR3 in DNA: TGTGCCAGCAGTCCCCAACAGGGTACGGTCTATGGCTACACCTTC. The chain carries TRBV27 and TRBJ1-2, with TRBD1 as a possible D gene (6 bases). The CDR3 length is 15 residues. Germline CDR1 MNHEY, CDR2 SMNVEV (reference sequence). V lost 5 bases and J 4 bases, leaving 17 bases between the germline ends.

This clonotype was found a few times. CDR3 region: CASSLGVVGERSYTF. The CDR3 DNA sequence: TGTGCCAGCAGCTTAGGAGTCGTAGGGGAAAGAAGCTACACCTTC. The gene calls are TRBV7-9 and TRBJ1-2; a possible D gene is TRBD1 (5 bases). V gave up 1 base and J gave up 9 bases, with 18 bases separating them. The germline V gene encodes CDR1 SEHNR and CDR2 FQNEAQ (reference sequence). The CDR3 is made up of 15 amino acids.

This rearrangement joins TRBV18 to TRBJ1-2; unclear D gene. The germline gives CDR1 KGHSH, CDR2 LQKENI. Deletions cut 0 bases from V and 4 bases from J, with 15 bases between. There are 16 residues in the CDR3. In DNA form, the CDR3 reads TGTGCCAGCTCACCACCGGTTGGTACCCTTACCTATGGCTACACCTTC. Translating gives CASSPPVGTLTYGYTF.

This clonotype was counted many times. The rearrangement joins TRBV12-3 or TRBV12-4 to TRBJ2-3, with unresolved D. This CDR3 spans 13 amino acids. V was clipped by 2 bases and J by 5 bases, with 8 bases between them. The CDR3 DNA is TGTGCCAGCAGTTTACTGGCAGGAGATACGCAGTATTTT. Protein product: CASSLLAGDTQYF.

The rearrangement joins TRBV4-3 to TRBJ1-2, with D unresolved. Between the trimmed V and J ends, which lost 0 bases and 2 bases, there was a span of 10 bases. Germline values: CDR1 LGHNA, CDR2 YSLEER. The CDR3 is made up of 15 amino acids. For the CDR3, the DNA is TGCGCCAGCAGCCAAGAGGTGGGAACGAACTATGGCTACACCTTC. It is translated as CASSQEVGTNYGYTF.

The chain recombines TRBV5-5 with TRBJ2-7, with D tentatively TRBD1 (6 bases). V gave up 2 bases and J gave up 2 bases, with 8 bases separating them. The CDR3 contains 13 residues. Germline assignment: CDR1 SGHKS and CDR2 YYEKEE (reference sequence). DNA of the CDR3: TGTGCCAGCAGCTTCCAGGGGCCCTACGAGCAGTACTTC. Its protein product is CASSFQGPYEQYF.

This clonotype was counted between two and nine times. The chain couples TRBV20-1 to TRBJ2-5; TRBD2 agrees at 8 bases. V trimming: 1 base; J trimming: 4 bases; junction bases outside the gene matches: 11. This CDR3 spans 16 amino acids. CDR1 DFQATT and CDR2 SNEGSKA come from the germline V gene (reference sequence). The CDR3 nucleotides read TGCAGTGCTAGAGGGCTCGTCGGGGGGGCCTTAGAGACCCAGTACTTC. Its protein is CSARGLVGGALETQYF.

In its sample, this clonotype was seen a few times. The chain is built from TRBV11-2 and TRBJ1-1; D possibly corresponds to TRBD1 (5 bases). Trimming pared 4 bases from V and 4 bases from J, leaving 13 bases between. CDR1 and CDR2 from the germline V gene are SGHAT and FQNNGV. This CDR3 contains 14 residues. CDR3 protein: CASSSPRQSTEAFF. The CDR3, as DNA: TGTGCCAGCAGCTCCCCCCGACAGAGCACTGAAGCTTTCTTT.

This clonotype showed up many times. The rearrangement links TRBV5-1 to TRBJ1-6; D is unclear. Trimming stripped 3 bases from V and 5 bases from J, with 9 bases between. The CDR3 extends over 14 amino acids. Germline CDR1 and CDR2: SGHRS and YFSETQ. The CDR3 coding sequence is TGCGCCAGCAGCTCAGACGGAAATAATTCACCCCTCCACTTT. The encoded protein is CASSSDGNNSPLHF. Full variable domain (missing parts from reference TRBV5-1 and TRBJ1-6): KAGVTQTPRYLIKTRGQQVTLSCSPISGHRSVSWYQQTPGQGLQFLFEYFSETQRNKGNFPGRFSGRQFSNSRSEMNVSTLELGDSALYLCASSSDGNNSPLHFGNGTRLTVT.

The V gene is TRBV5-1, the J gene TRBJ2-5; 7 bases fit TRBD1. V gave up 0 bases and J gave up 5 bases; unmatched junction bases: 7. Germline values: CDR1 SGHRS, CDR2 YFSETQ. This CDR3 is built from 15 residues. Here the CDR3 reads CASSLGQGESETQYF. The CDR3, as DNA: TGCGCCAGCAGCTTGGGGCAGGGGGAGTCGGAGACCCAGTACTTC.